These 16 T cell receptor beta chains were sequenced from one sample in a study of T cells in tuberculosis. The table came from immunoSEQ multiplex PCR; TCRdb's copy has only in-frame clones and leaves some out. Of roughly 34,000 clones listed, around 93% are singletons. The sequenced sample was PBMCs. These receptors came from a donor between 10 and 29 years old with latent tuberculosis or without tuberculosis infection. Some clones in this sample may be carry-over from other donors' samples.

The chain has TRBV11-2 and TRBJ2-7; tentatively, D is TRBD1 (5 bases). CDR3 length equals 14 residues. Trimming stripped 5 bases from V and 0 bases from J, with 11 bases between. CDR1 SGHAT and CDR2 FQNNGV come from the germline V gene. The CDR3 nucleotides read TGTGCCAGCAGCGTAGCAGGGTCCTCCTACGAGCAGTACTTC. It yields the protein CASSVAGSSYEQYF.

The chain couples TRBV2 to TRBJ2-1; 7 bases agree with TRBD1. CDR3 length: 15 residues. Trimming removed 4 bases from V and 5 bases from J; junction bases left unmatched: 8. Germline V CDR1 and CDR2: SNHLY, FYNNEI. The CDR3 DNA is TGTGCCAGCAGTGTCGAGGGGGCGCGGAACAATGAGCAGTTCTTC. Residues: CASSVEGARNNEQFF.

V gene TRBV30 combines with J gene TRBJ1-3, with D possibly being TRBD1 (5 bases). Germline-derived CDR1 and CDR2 are GTSNPN and SVGIG (reference sequence). The CDR3 totals 16 residues. The V gene lost 3 bases and the J gene lost 0 bases, with 15 bases spanning the gap. The CDR3 nucleotides are TGTGCCTGGAGGGGGGGACTCCTACCCTCTGGAAACACCATATATTTT. Its protein product is CAWRGGLLPSGNTIYF.

This clone appeared once. The chain carries TRBV15 and TRBJ1-6; no firm D call. Looked up from germline, CDR1 is LNHNV and CDR2 is YYDKDF (reference sequence). The CDR3 spans 12 residues. Trimming pared 2 bases from V and 7 bases from J, leaving 3 bases between. For the CDR3, the DNA is TGTGCCACCAGCAGACAAAATTCACCCCTCCACTTT. This sequence encodes CATSRQNSPLHF.

V is TRBV14 and J is TRBJ1-2, with 7 bases matching TRBD1. With V trimmed by 4 bases and J by 4 bases, 6 bases remained unmatched. This CDR3 region has 14 residues. Germline V gene sequence: CDR1 SGHDN, CDR2 FVKESK. The chain's CDR3 is CASSRRQGVYGYTF. The CDR3 DNA reads TGTGCCAGCAGCCGCCGACAGGGTGTCTATGGCTACACCTTC. Combining the CDR3 with reference TRBV14 and TRBJ1-2 gives the whole variable domain EAGVTQFPSHSVIEKGQTVTLRCDPISGHDNLYWYRRVMGKEIKFLLHFVKESKQDESGMPNNRFLAERTGGTYSTLKVQPAELEDSGVYFCASSRRQGVYGYTFGSGTRLTVV.

The rearrangement joins TRBV2 to TRBJ2-2; 8 bases are shared with TRBD2. This CDR3 comprises 15 residues. V lost 7 bases to trimming and J lost 5 bases; unmatched junction nucleotides: 9. The germline V gene has CDR1 SNHLY and CDR2 FYNNEI. The CDR3 nucleotides are TGTGCCAGCATCCCGTATCCGGGAGGGACCGGGGAGCTGTTTTTT. This translates into CASIPYPGGTGELFF. The full variable domain, rest sourced from reference TRBV2 and TRBJ2-2, is EPEVTQTPSHQVTQMGQEVILRCVPISNHLYFYWYRQILGQKVEFLVSFYNNEISEKSEIFDDQFSVERPDGSNFTLKIRSTKLEDSAMYFCASIPYPGGTGELFFGEGSRLTVL.

This clone was seen only once. The chain joins TRBV19 to TRBJ2-3, with 7 bases identical to TRBD2. There are 17 residues in the CDR3. The germline gives CDR1 LNHDA, CDR2 SQIVND (reference sequence). The J segment lost 0 bases and the V segment lost 5 bases, leaving 11 bases of the junction unmatched. The CDR3 DNA follows: TGTGCCAGTAGTTCTAGCCCGGGACTAAGAAGCACAGATACGCAGTATTTT. Amino acids: CASSSSPGLRSTDTQYF.

V gene TRBV9 combines with J gene TRBJ2-1; no firm D call. CDR3 length: 15 residues. V was cut by 0 bases and J by 2 bases, with 9 bases left in between. CDR1 SGDLS and CDR2 YYNGEE come from the germline V gene. CDR3 bases: TGTGCCAGCAGCGTAGCCGGAGAGGCCTACAATGAGCAGTTCTTC. Protein product: CASSVAGEAYNEQFF.

V gene TRBV2 combines with J gene TRBJ1-2; TRBD1 agrees at 10 bases. In germline, CDR1 is SNHLY, CDR2 FYNNEI. The CDR3 covers 12 residues. The trim removed 8 bases at V and 4 bases at J, leaving 1 base unmatched. The CDR3 nucleotides are TGTGCCAGCCGGGACAGGGGCTATGGCTACACCTTC. It codes for CASRDRGYGYTF.

J is TRBJ1-4 and V is TRBV28; 7 bases are shared with TRBD1. Trimming took 2 bases from V and 2 from J; bases not matched to a gene: 8. Germline V gives CDR1 MDHEN, CDR2 SYDVKM. This CDR3 is 17 amino acids long. CDR3 sequence reads: CASSLRGRGYTNEKLFF. The CDR3 DNA reads as TGTGCCAGCAGTTTAAGAGGCAGGGGGTATACTAATGAAAAACTGTTTTTT.

The genes are TRBV5-5 and TRBJ1-5, with TRBD1 as a possible D gene (6 bases). The CDR3 is 17 amino acids. Per the germline V gene, CDR1 is SGHKS and CDR2 is YYEKEE (reference sequence). Trimming took 4 bases from V and 4 from J, leaving 21 bases between them. Here the CDR3 DNA reads TGTGCCAGCAGCCACCTTATACCTAAACAGGGAAATCAGCCCCAGCATTTT. Its translation is CASSHLIPKQGNQPQHF.

This chain joins TRBV5-1 and TRBJ2-1; maybe TRBD1 (6 bases). Germline V gene sequence: CDR1 SGHRS, CDR2 YFSETQ. The CDR3 has 17 amino acids. Trimming pared 3 bases from V and 3 bases from J, leaving 19 bases between. The CDR3 nucleotides read TGCGCCAGCAGCTCGAAGGCGACAGGTAAAAGCTACAATGAGCAGTTCTTC. Protein: CASSSKATGKSYNEQFF.

V usage is TRBV7-9 and J usage is TRBJ1-2, with 7 positions matching TRBD1. The CDR3 runs to 12 residues. With 4 bases clipped from V and 8 bases from J, the junction kept 4 bases outside the gene matches. Germline values: CDR1 SEHNR, CDR2 FQNEAQ (reference sequence). This CDR3 is CASSYGTDGYTF. The CDR3 bases are TGTGCCAGCAGCTACGGGACAGACGGCTACACCTTC. The complete variable domain, with remaining parts taken from reference TRBV7-9 and TRBJ1-2, reads DTGVSQNPRHKITKRGQNVTFRCDPISEHNRLYWYRQTLGQGPEFLTYFQNEAQLEKSRLLSDRFSAERPKGSFSTLEIQRTEQGDSAMYLCASSYGTDGYTFGSGTRLTVV.

The chain carries TRBV28 and TRBJ2-1; 7 bases map to TRBD1. The CDR3 contains 14 residues. From germline, CDR1 is MDHEN and CDR2 SYDVKM. V lost 8 bases, J lost 4 bases, and 8 bases stayed unmatched. CDR3 DNA sequence: TGTGCCAGCGGGGTACAGGGGAGATACAATGAGCAGTTCTTC. Translated: CASGVQGRYNEQFF.

The chain is built from TRBV2 and TRBJ2-2, with D possibly TRBD1 on 6 matching bases. The length of the CDR3 is 14 residues. Germline assignment: CDR1 SNHLY and CDR2 FYNNEI. With 6 bases removed from V and 7 bases from J, the gap between germline ends came to 15 bases. For the CDR3, the DNA is TGTGCCAGCAGGGCAACAGGGTCGGGCGGGGAGCTGTTTTTT. Translating it yields CASRATGSGGELFF.

V usage is TRBV4-1 and J usage is TRBJ1-5; the D is unclear. Germline-derived CDR1 and CDR2 are MGHRA and YSYEKL. This CDR3 is built from 15 residues. The V and J ends lost 1 base and 3 bases respectively, with 10 bases between them. The chain's CDR3 is CASSQVLQTNQPQHF. In nucleotides, the CDR3 is TGCGCCAGCAGCCAAGTATTACAGACCAATCAGCCCCAGCATTTT.